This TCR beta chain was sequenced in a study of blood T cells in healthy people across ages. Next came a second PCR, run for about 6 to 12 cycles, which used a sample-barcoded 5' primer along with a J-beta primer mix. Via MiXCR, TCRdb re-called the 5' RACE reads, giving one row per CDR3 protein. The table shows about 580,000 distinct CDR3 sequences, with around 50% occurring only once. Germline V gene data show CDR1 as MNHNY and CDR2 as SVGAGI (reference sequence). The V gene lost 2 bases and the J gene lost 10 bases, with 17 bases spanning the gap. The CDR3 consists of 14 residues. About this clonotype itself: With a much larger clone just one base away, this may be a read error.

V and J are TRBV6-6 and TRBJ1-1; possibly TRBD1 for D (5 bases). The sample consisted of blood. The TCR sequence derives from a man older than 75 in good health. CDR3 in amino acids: CASSYPQETPPAFF. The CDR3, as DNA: TGTGCCAGCAGTTACCCACAGGAGACCCCCCCAGCTTTCTTT.